A selection of T cell receptor beta chains follows, all from one sample in a study of response to subunit inactivated influenza vaccine. TCRdb itself ran the RT-PCR reads through MiXCR, one entry per CDR3 protein. The sample yields a few hundred thousand distinct CDR3 sequences, about 20% seen once. The sample consisted of PBMCs from blood, taken 21 months after vaccination. The receptors derive from a man in his fifties or sixties who received an inactivated influenza vaccine. Both conserved end residues are part of each CDR3. The D gene is left open where the match is weak. Clone size is not always given. Where it is, it says once, few, many or a class for expanded clones.

V	size	length	J	D	CDR3	DNA
TRBV13	.	18	TRBJ1-6	.	CASSLGRTFSSYNSPLHF	TGTGCCAGCAGCTTAGGCCGGACATTTAGCTCCTATAATTCACCCCTCCACTTT
TRBV5-1	many	14	TRBJ2-3	.	CASSSIGSTDTQYF	TGCGCCAGCAGCTCTATAGGGAGCACAGATACGCAGTATTTT
TRBV4-1	few	14	TRBJ2-7	TRBD1	CASSPRDRLYEQYF	TGCGCCAGCAGCCCCCGGGACAGGCTCTACGAGCAGTACTTC
TRBV3-1	few	16	TRBJ1-6	.	CASSQLLRGGNSPLHF	TGTGCCAGCAGCCAACTTCTCAGGGGTGGTAATTCACCCCTCCACTTT
TRBV7-6	many	15	TRBJ1-5	.	CASSLGDRWNQPQHF	TGTGCCAGCAGCTTAGGTGACAGGTGGAATCAGCCCCAGCATTTT
TRBV6-5	.	18	TRBJ2-3	TRBD1	CASSYLGQGGPSTDTQYF	TGTGCCAGCAGTTACTTGGGACAGGGAGGACCAAGCACAGATACGCAGTATTTT
TRBV10-2	.	12	TRBJ1-6	TRBD1	CATGTGDSPLHF	TGCGCCACCGGGACAGGGGATTCACCCCTCCACTTT
TRBV18	.	17	TRBJ2-4	.	CASSPSAGIVAKNIQYF	TGTGCCAGCTCACCATCCGCCGGGATCGTTGCCAAAAACATTCAGTACTTC
TRBV7-9	.	14	TRBJ1-1	.	CASRSGVINTEAFF	TGTGCCAGTAGGTCAGGGGTCATAAACACTGAAGCTTTCTTT
TRBV20-1	few	13	TRBJ1-1	.	CSASKGTNTEAFF	TGCAGTGCTAGTAAGGGGACGAACACTGAAGCTTTCTTT
TRBV10-3	.	15	TRBJ1-1	TRBD1	CAIRRDREKATEAFF	TGTGCCATCAGACGGGACAGGGAAAAGGCGACTGAAGCTTTCTTT
TRBV12-3/TRBV12-4	few	15	TRBJ1-3	.	CASSFSGTTGNTIYF	TGTGCCAGCAGTTTTTCGGGGACTACTGGAAACACCATATATTTT
TRBV12-3/TRBV12-4	few	14	TRBJ1-5	TRBD1	CASSPGTAYQPQHF	TGTGCCAGCAGCCCCGGGACAGCTTATCAGCCCCAGCATTTT
TRBV7-9	.	16	TRBJ2-2	.	CASSPGPGATGGELFF	TGTGCCAGCAGCCCCGGGCCGGGGGCAACGGGCGGGGAGCTGTTTTTT
TRBV19	.	14	TRBJ2-7	TRBD2	CASSITSGSYEQYF	TGTGCCAGTAGTATAACTAGCGGGAGCTACGAGCAGTACTTC
TRBV20-1	.	13	TRBJ2-5	.	CSAREGGRETQYF	TGCAGTGCTAGAGAAGGAGGGAGGGAGACCCAGTACTTC